This T cell receptor beta chain was documented in a study of blood T cells in healthy people across ages. The second PCR ran about 6 to 12 cycles with a sample-barcoded 5' primer and J-beta primers. MiXCR, run by TCRdb on the 5' RACE reads, gives a single entry per CDR3 protein. The data show 1.5 million to 1.9 million distinct CDR3 sequences, about 45% seen once. A single count supports this clonotype. The length of the CDR3 is 13 residues. V dropped 6 bases and J dropped 5; count of bases not matched to a gene: 7. Germline values: CDR1 DFQATT, CDR2 SNEGSKA (reference sequence). Sequencing input: blood. This chain links TRBV20-1 with TRBJ1-1; 9 bases are a match to TRBD1. The receptor was derived from a woman aged 18-29 years in good health. The DNA for the CDR3 is TGCAGTGCCCAACAGGGGGCTTGGACTGAAGCTTTCTTT. The encoded protein is CSAQQGAWTEAFF.